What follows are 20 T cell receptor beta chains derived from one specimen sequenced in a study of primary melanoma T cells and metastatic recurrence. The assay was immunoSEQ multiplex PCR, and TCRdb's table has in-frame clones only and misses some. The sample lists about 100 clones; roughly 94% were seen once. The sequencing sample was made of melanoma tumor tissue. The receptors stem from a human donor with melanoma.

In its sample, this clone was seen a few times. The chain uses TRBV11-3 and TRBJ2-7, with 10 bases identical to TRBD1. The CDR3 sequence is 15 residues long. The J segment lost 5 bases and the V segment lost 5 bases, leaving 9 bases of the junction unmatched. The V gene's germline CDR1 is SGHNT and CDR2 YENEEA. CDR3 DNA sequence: TGTGCCAGCAGCCGCCAGGGACAGGGGAGGGACGAGCAGTACTTC. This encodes CASSRQGQGRDEQYF.

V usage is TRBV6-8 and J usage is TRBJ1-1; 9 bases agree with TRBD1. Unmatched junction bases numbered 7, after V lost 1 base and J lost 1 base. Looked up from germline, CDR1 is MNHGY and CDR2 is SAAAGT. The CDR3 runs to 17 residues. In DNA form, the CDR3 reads TGTGCCAGCAGTTACTTTCCAACGGGACAGGGGAACACTGAAGCTTTCTTT. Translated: CASSYFPTGQGNTEAFF.

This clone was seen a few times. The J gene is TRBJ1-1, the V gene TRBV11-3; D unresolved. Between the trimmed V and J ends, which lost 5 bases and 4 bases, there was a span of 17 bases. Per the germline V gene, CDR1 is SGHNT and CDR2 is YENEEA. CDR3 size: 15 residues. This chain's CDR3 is CASSPQRVGSTEAFF. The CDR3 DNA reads TGTGCCAGCAGCCCCCAACGGGTGGGAAGCACTGAAGCTTTCTTT.

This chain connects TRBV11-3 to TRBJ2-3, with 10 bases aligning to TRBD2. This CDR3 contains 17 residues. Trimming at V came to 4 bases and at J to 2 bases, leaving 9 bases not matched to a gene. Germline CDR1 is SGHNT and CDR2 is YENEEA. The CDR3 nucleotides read TGTGCCAGCAGCTACTGGACTAGCGGAGTTGACACAGATACGCAGTATTTT. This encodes CASSYWTSGVDTDTQYF.

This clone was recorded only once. The CDR3 loop is CASGQSSGANVLTF. CDR3 bases: TGTGCCAGCGGTCAGTCTTCTGGGGCCAACGTCCTGACTTTC. The chain carries TRBV11-3 and TRBJ2-6; no clear D gene. Germline lookup yields CDR1 SGHNT and CDR2 YENEEA. The CDR3 sequence is 14 residues long. V shed 8 bases and J shed 1 base, with 9 bases lying between them.

For the CDR3, the DNA is TGCAGCGTTGAATCGGACGGCCATGGCTACACCTTC. This translates into CSVESDGHGYTF. The chain carries TRBV29-1 and TRBJ1-2; D gene ambiguous. Germline V gene lookup returns CDR1 SQVTM and CDR2 ANQGSEA. This CDR3 is 12 amino acids long. The ends were cut back, 2 bases at V and 6 bases at J, with 10 bases in the middle.

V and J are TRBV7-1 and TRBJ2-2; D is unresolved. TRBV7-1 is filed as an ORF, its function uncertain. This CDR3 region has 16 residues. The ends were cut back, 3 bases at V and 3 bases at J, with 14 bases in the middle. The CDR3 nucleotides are TGTGCCAGCAGCTCCGCCGGGCCGCCCTACACCGGGGAGCTGTTTTTT. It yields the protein CASSSAGPPYTGELFF.

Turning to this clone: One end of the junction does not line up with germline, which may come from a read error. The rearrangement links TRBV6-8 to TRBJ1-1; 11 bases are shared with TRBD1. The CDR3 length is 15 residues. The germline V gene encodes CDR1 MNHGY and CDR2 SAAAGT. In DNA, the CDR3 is TGTGTCAGCAGTTACTCAGGGACAGGGGGCACTGAAGCTTTCTTT. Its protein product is CVSSYSGTGGTEAFF.

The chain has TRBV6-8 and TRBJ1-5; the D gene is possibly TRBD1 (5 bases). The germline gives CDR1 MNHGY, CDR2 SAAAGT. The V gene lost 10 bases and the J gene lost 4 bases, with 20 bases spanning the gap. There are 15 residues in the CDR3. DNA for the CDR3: TGTGCCATCAGCGGGGGGTCGGGTAAAAATCAGCCCCAGCATTTT. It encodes CAISGGSGKNQPQHF.

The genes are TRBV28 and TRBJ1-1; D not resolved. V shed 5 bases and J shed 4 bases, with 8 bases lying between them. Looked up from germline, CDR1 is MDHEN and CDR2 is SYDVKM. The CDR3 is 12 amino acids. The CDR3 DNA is TGTGCCAGCAGTGTATCCGGCACTGAAGCTTTCTTT. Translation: CASSVSGTEAFF.

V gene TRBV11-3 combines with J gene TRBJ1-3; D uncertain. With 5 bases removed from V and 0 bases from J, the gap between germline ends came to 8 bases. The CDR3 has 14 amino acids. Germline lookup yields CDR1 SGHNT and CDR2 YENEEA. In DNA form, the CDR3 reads TGTGCCAGCAGCCAATTTATCTCTGGAAACACCATATATTTT. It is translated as CASSQFISGNTIYF.

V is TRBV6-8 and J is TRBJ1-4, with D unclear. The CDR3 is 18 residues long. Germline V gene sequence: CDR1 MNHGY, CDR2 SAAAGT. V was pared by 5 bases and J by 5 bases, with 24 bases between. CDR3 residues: CASSDCPSLLVDNEKLFF. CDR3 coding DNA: TGTGCCAGCAGTGACTGTCCAAGTCTCCTAGTCGACAATGAAAAACTGTTTTTT.

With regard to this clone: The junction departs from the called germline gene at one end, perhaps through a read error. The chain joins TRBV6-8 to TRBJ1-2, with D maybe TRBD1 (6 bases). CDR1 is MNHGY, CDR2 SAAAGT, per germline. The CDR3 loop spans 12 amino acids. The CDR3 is CASSDSDRGYTF. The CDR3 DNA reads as TGTGCCAGCAGTGACTCTGACAGGGGCTACACCTTC.

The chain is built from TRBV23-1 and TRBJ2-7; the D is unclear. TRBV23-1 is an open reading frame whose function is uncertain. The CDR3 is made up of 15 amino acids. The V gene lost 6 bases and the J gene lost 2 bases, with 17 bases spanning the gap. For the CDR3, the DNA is TGCGCCAGCAGCCAAGCTCCGGGCGGAGCCTACGAGCAGTACTTC. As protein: CASSQAPGGAYEQYF.

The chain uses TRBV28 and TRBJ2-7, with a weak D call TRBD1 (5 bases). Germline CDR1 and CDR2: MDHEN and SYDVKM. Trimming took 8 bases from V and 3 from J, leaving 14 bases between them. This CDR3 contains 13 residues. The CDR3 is CASLPLDSYEQYF. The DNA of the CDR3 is TGTGCCAGCCTCCCACTCGACAGCTACGAGCAGTACTTC. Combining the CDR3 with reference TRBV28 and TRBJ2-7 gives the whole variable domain DVKVTQSSRYLVKRTGEKVFLECVQDMDHENMFWYRQDPGLGLRLIYFSYDVKMKEKGDIPEGYSVSREKKERFSLILESASTNQTSMYLCASLPLDSYEQYFGPGTRLTVT.

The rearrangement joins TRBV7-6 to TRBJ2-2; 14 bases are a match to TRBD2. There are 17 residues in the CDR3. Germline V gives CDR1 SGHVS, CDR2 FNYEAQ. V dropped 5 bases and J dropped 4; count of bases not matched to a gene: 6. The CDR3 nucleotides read TGTGCCAGCAGCCTTAGGACTAGCGGGGGGTCCACCGGGGAGCTGTTTTTT. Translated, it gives CASSLRTSGGSTGELFF.

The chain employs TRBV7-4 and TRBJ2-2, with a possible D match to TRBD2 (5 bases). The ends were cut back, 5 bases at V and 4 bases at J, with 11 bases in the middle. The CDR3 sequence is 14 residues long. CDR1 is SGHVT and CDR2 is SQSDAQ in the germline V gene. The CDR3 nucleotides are TGTGCCAGCAGCCCCAACGGGGTCACCGGGGAGCTGTTTTTT. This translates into CASSPNGVTGELFF. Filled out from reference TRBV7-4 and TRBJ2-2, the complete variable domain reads GAGVSQSPRYKVAKRGRDVALRCDSISGHVTLYWYRQTLGQGSEVLTYSQSDAQRDKSGRPSGRFSAERPERSVSTLKIQRTEQGDSAVYLCASSPNGVTGELFFGEGSRLTVL.

CDR3 loop: CASSPGSGVGGYTF. CDR3 DNA: TGCGCCAGCAGTCCAGGGTCGGGGGTAGGAGGCTACACCTTC. The gene calls are TRBV10-2 and TRBJ1-2; tentatively, D is TRBD1 (5 bases). This CDR3 has 14 residues. The V gene lost 5 bases and the J gene lost 8 bases, with 18 bases spanning the gap. Per germline, CDR1 WSHSY and CDR2 SAAADI.

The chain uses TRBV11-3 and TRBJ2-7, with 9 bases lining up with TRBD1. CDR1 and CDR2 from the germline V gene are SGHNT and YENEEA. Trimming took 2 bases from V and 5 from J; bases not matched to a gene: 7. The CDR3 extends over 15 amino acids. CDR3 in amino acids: CASSLSGQGSHEQYF. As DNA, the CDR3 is TGTGCCAGCAGCTTATCGGGACAGGGTAGCCACGAGCAGTACTTC.

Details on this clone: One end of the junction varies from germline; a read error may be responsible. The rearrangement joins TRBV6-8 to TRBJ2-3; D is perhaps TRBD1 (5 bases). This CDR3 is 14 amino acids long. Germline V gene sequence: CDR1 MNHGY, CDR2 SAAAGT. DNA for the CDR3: TGTGCCATCAGTGGAGACAGCCCCACAGATACGCAGTATTTT. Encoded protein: CAISGDSPTDTQYF.